Included here is one T cell receptor (beta chain) sequence, with context. The sample is drawn from a study of CD8 T cells in Susac syndrome. RNA totalling roughly 0.5 to 1 ug underwent reverse transcription with random hexamers. TCRdb re-analysed the immunoSEQ multiplex PCR reads in MiXCR, keeping a single row per CDR3 protein. The table has about 300,000 distinct CDR3 sequences, approximately 91% seen once. Looked up from germline, CDR1 is SQVTM and CDR2 is ANQGSEA. V lost 6 bases to trimming and J lost 0 bases; unmatched junction nucleotides: 6. The CDR3 totals 15 residues. The sequence derives from a human donor with multiple sclerosis. The chain carries TRBV29-1 and TRBJ2-3; 10 bases match TRBD2. Sequenced input: CD8+ T cells from PBMCs. CDR3 sequence (DNA): TGCAGCGTGCCGAGGACTAGCGGCAGCACAGATACGCAGTATTTT. Translated: CSVPRTSGSTDTQYF.